The clone carrying this TCR beta chain has a count of ten or more. Every cDNA TCR molecule received its own unique molecular identifier. TCRdb passed the 5' RACE reads through MiXCR, listing each CDR3 protein once. The sample consists of approximately 52,000 distinct CDR3 sequences, 5.3% of them appearing once. The time point denotes: sample taken at primary tumor resection. There were 72 donors, all of them untreated patients with early-stage non-small cell lung cancer. CDR1 and CDR2 from the germline V gene are SNHLY and FYNNEI. V was cut by 6 bases and J by 8 bases, with 22 bases left in between. The CDR3 extends over 15 amino acids. The sample is drawn from a study of spatial heterogeneity in lung cancer.

The sample consisted of PBMCs, taken at surgery. This receptor was identified in a male donor with early-stage non-small cell lung cancer. V gene TRBV2 combines with J gene TRBJ1-2; D not resolved. The CDR3 is CASSKTTGLTEGYTF. The CDR3, as DNA: TGTGCCAGCAGCAAAACAACGGGCCTGACGGAGGGCTACACCTTC.